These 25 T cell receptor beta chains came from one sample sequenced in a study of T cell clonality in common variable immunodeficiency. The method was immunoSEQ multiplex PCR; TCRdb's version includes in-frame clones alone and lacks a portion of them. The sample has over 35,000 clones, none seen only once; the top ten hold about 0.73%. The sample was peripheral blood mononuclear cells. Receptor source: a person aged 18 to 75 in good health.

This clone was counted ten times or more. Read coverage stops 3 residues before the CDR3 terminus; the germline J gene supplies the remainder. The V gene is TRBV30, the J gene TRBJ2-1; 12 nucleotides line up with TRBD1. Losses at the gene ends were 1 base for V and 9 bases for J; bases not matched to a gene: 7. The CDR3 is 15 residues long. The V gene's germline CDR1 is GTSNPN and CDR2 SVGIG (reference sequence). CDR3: CAWSGGQGAQIEQFF. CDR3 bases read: TGTGCCTGGAGTGGGGGACAGGGGGCGCAAATTGAG.

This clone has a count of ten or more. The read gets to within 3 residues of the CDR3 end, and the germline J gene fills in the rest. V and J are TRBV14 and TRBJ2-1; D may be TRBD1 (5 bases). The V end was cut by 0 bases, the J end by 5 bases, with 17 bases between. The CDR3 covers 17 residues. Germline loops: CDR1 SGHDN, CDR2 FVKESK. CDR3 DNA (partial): TGTGCCAGCAGCCAAGATCTTGGGCAGGGCCGAAACAATGAG. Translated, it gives CASSQDLGQGRNNE. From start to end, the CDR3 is CASSQDLGQGRNNEQFF.

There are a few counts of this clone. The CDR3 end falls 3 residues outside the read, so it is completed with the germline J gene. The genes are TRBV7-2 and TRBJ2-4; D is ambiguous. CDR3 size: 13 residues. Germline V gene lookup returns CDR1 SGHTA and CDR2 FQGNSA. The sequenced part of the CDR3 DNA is TGTGCCAGCAGCTTAGGAGGCAACTATGGT. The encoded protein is CASSLGGNYG. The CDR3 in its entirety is CASSLGGNYGQYF.

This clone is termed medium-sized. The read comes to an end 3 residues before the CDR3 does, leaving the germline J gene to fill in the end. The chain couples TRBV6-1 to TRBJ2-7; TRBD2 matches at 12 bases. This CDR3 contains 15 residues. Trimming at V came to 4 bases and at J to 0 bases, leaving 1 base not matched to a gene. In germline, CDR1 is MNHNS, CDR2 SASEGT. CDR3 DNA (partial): TGTGCCAGCAGTGCGACTAGCGGGAGCTCCTACGAG. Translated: CASSATSGSSYE. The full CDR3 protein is CASSATSGSSYEQYF.

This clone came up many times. The CDR3 is CASWIAESSYNEQFF. The CDR3 DNA, read in part, is TGTGCCAGCTGGATAGCGGAGAGCTCCTACAATGAG. The J gene is TRBJ2-1, the V gene TRBV7-2, with a possible D match to TRBD2 (6 bases). The read halts 3 residues ahead of the CDR3 end, with the missing end drawn from the germline J gene. The ends were cut back, 8 bases at V and 0 bases at J, with 14 bases in the middle. Germline V gene data show CDR1 as SGHTA and CDR2 as FQGNSA. This CDR3 spans 15 amino acids.

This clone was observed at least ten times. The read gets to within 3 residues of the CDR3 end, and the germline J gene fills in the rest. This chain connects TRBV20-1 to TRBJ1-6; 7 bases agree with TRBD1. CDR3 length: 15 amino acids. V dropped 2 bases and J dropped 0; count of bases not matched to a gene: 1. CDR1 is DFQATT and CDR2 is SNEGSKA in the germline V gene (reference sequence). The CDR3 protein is CSARWDSSYNSPLHF. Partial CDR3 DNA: TGCAGTGCTAGATGGGACAGCTCCTATAATTCACCC.

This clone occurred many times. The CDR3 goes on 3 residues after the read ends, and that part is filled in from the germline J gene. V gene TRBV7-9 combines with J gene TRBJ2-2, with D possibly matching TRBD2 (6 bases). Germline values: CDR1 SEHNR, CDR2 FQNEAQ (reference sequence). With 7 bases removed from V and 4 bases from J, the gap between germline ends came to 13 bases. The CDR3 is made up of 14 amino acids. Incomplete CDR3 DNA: TGTGCCAGCAACCGGGACTCATCCACCGGGGAG. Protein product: CASNRDSSTGE. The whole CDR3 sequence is CASNRDSSTGELFF.

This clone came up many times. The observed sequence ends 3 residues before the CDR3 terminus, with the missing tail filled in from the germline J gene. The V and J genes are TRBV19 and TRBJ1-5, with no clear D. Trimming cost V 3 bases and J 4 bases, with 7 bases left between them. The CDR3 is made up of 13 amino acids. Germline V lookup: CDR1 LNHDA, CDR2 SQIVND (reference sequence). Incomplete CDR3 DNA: TGTGCCAGTAGTATCTGGCCTAATCAGCCC. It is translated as CASSIWPNQP. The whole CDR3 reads CASSIWPNQPQHF. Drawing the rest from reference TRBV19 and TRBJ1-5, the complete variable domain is DGGITQSPKYLFRKEGQNVTLSCEQNLNHDAMYWYRQDPGQGLRLIYYSQIVNDFQKGDIAEGYSVSREKKESFPLTVTSAQKNPTAFYLCASSIWPNQPQHFGDGTRLSIL.

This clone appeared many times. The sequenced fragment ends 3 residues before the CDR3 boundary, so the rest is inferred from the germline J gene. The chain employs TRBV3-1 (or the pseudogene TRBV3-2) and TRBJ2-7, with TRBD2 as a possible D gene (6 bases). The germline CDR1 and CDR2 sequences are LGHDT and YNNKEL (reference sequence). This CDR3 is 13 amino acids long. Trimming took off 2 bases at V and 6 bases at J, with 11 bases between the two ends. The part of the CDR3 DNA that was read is TGTGCCAGCAGCCAATTCCAGGGAGGCGAG. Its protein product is CASSQFQGGE. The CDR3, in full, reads CASSQFQGGEQYF.

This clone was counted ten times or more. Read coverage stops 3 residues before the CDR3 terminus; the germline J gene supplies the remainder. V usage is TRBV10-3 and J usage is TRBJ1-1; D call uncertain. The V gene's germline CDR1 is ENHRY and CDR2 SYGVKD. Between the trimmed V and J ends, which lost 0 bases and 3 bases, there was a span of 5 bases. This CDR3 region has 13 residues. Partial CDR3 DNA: TGTGCCATCAGTGAGTCAAGGGACACTGAA. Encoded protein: CAISESRDTE. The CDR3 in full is CAISESRDTEAFF.

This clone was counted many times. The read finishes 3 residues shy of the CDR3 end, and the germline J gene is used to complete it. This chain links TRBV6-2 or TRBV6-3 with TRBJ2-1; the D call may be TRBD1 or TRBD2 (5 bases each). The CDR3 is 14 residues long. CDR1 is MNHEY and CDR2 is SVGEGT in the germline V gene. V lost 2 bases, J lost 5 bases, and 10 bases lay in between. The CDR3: CASSYRGEHNEQFF. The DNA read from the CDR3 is TGTGCCAGCAGTTACCGAGGGGAGCACAATGAG.

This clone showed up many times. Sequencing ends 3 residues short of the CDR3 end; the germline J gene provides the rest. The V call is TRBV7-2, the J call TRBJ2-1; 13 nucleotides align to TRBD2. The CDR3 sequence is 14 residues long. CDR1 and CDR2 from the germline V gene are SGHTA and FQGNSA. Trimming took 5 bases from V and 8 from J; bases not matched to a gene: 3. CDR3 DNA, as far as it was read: TGTGCCAGCAGCCGGACTAGCGGGGGTTATGAG. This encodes CASSRTSGGYE. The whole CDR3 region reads CASSRTSGGYEQFF.

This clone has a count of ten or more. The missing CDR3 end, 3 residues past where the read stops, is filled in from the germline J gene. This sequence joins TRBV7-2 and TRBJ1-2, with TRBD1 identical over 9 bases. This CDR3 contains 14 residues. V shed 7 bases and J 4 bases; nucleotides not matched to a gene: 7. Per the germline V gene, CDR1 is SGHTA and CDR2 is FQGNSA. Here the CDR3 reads CASTRGQGAYGYTF. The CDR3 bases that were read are TGTGCCAGCACCCGGGGACAGGGTGCCTATGGC. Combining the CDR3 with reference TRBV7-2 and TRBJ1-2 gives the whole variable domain GAGVSQSPSNKVTEKGKDVELRCDPISGHTALYWYRQSLGQGLEFLIYFQGNSAPDKSGLPSDRFSAERTGGSVSTLTIQRTQQEDSAVYLCASTRGQGAYGYTFGSGTRLTVV.

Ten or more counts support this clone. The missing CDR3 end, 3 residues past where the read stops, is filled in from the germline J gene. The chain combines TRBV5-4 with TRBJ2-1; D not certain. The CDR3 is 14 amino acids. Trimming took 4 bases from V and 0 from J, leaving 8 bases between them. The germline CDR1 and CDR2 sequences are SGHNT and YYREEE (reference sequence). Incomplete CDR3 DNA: TGTGCCAGCAGCCCTCCCAGCTCCTACAATGAG. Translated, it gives CASSPPSSYNE. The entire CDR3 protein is CASSPPSSYNEQFF.

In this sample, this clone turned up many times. The part of the CDR3 DNA that was read is TGTGCCAGCACGATGGGGGGGGGCGCAAACTATGGC. Protein product: CASTMGGGANYG. The CDR3 in its entirety is CASTMGGGANYGYTF. J is TRBJ1-2 and V is TRBV5-4; D is perhaps TRBD1 (6 bases). The read ends 3 residues early relative to the CDR3; the germline J gene fills the gap. The germline CDR1 and CDR2 sequences are SGHNT and YYREEE (reference sequence). V was pared by 6 bases and J by 2 bases, with 17 bases between. The CDR3 runs to 15 residues. The entire variable domain, with the rest obtained from reference TRBV5-4 and TRBJ1-2, is as follows: ETGVTQSPTHLIKTRGQQVTLRCSSQSGHNTVSWYQQALGQGPQFIFQYYREEENGRGNFPPRFSGLQFPNYSSELNVNALELDDSALYLCASTMGGGANYGYTFGSGTRLTVV.

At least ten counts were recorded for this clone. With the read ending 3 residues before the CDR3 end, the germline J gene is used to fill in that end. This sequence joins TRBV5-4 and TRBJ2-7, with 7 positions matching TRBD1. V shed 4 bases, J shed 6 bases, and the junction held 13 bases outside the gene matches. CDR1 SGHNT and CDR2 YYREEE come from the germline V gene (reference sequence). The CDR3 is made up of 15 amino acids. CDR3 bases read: TGTGCCAGCAGCCTGACCCGGGACAGTCTCAGCGAG. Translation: CASSLTRDSLSE. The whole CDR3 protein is CASSLTRDSLSEQYF. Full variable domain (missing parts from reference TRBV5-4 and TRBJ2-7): ETGVTQSPTHLIKTRGQQVTLRCSSQSGHNTVSWYQQALGQGPQFIFQYYREEENGRGNFPPRFSGLQFPNYSSELNVNALELDDSALYLCASSLTRDSLSEQYFGPGTRLTVT.

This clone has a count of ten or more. The CDR3 bases that were read are TGTGCCAGCAGCCAAGTAGGGGGAGATCGCAATGAG. It yields the protein CASSQVGGDRNE. The full CDR3 sequence reads CASSQVGGDRNEQFF. The chain uses TRBV4-2 and TRBJ2-1, with D possibly being TRBD1 (6 bases). The read terminates 3 residues before the CDR3 end, so the remaining end is supplied by the germline J gene. CDR3 length: 15 residues. CDR1 and CDR2 from the germline V gene are LGHNA and YNFKEQ. The V gene lost 1 base and the J gene lost 6 bases, with 13 bases spanning the gap.

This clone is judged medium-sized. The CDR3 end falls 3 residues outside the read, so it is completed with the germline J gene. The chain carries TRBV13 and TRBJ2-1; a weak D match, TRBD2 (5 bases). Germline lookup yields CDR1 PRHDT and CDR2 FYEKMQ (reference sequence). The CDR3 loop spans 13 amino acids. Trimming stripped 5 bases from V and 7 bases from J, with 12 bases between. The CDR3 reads CASSHGDRNEQFF. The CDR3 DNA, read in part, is TGTGCCAGCAGCCACGGGGATCGTAATGAG.

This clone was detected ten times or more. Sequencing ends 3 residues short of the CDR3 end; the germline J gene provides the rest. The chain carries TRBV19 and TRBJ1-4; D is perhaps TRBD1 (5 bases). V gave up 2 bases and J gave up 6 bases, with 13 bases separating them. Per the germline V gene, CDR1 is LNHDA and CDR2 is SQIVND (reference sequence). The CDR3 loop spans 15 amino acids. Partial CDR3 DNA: TGTGCCAGTAGTATAAAGAGGGGTGGGGATGAAAAA. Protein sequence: CASSIKRGGDEK. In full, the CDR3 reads CASSIKRGGDEKLFF.

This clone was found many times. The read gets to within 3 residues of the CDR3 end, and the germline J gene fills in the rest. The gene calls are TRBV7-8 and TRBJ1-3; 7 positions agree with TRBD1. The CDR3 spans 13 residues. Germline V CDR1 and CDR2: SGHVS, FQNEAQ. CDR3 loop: CASSLVRDSLIYF. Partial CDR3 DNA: TGTGCCAGCAGCTTAGTCCGGGACAGCCTC.

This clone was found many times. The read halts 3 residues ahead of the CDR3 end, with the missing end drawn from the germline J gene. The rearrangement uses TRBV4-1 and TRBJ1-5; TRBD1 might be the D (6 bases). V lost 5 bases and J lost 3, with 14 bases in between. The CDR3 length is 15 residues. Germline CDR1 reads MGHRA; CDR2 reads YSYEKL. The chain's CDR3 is CASSTTGQHNQPQHF. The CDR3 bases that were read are TGCGCCAGCAGCACAACCGGACAGCACAATCAGCCC.

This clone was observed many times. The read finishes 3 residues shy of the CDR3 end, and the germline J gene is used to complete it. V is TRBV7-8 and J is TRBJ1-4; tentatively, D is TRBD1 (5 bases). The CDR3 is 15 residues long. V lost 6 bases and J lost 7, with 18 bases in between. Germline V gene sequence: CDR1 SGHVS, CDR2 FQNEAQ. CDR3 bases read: TGTGCCAGCAGGCCCCCGGGCAGGGATGGTGAAAAA. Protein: CASRPPGRDGEK. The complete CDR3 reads CASRPPGRDGEKLFF.

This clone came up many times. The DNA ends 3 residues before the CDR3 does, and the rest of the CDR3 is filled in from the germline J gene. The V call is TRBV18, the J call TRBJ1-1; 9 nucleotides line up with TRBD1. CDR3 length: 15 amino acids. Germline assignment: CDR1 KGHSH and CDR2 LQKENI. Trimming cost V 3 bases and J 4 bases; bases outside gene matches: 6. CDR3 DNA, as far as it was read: TGTGCCAGCTCACCTGACAGGGGGGCCTTCACTGAA. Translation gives CASSPDRGAFTE. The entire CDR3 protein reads CASSPDRGAFTEAFF.

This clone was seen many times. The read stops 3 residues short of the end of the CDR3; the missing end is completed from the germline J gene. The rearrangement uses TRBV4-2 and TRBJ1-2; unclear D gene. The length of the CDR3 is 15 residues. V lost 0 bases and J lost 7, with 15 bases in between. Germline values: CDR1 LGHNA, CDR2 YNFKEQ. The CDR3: CASSQDQLAGTGYTF. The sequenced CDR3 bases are TGTGCCAGCAGCCAAGATCAGTTGGCAGGCACTGGC.

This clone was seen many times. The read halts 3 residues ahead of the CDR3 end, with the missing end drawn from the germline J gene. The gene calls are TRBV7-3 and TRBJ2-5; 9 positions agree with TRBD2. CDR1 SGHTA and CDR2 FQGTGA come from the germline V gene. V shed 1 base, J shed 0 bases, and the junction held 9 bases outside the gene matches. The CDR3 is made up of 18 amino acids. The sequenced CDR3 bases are TGTGCCAGCAGCTTAAGTCGGGCGGCGGGAGGGTACCAAGAGACC. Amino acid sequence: CASSLSRAAGGYQET. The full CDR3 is CASSLSRAAGGYQETQYF.